This is a list of T cell receptor beta chains from one sample in a study of blood T cells in healthy people across ages. TCRdb itself ran the 5' RACE reads through MiXCR, one entry per CDR3 protein. The table lists 600,000 to 850,000 distinct CDR3 sequences, 20% to 30% of them singletons. These same records also appear under a second study, on T cells of mothers and their children.

The sequenced sample consisted of blood. The receptor source for this set is a boy between 10 and 17 years old in good health. Each CDR3 is given with its conserved first and last residue. Each record gives: V gene, D gene, J gene, clone size, CDR3 protein, CDR3 DNA. The D gene is left open where the match is weak. Clone size is shown for a subset of rows, as once, few, many or a class of expanded clone.

v_gene: TRBV27; d_gene: NA; j_gene: TRBJ2-7; abundance: NA; CDR3aa: CASSTGTATYEQYF; CDR3nt: TGTGCCAGCAGTACCGGGACGGCTACCTACGAGCAGTACTTC
v_gene: TRBV29-1; d_gene: TRBD2; j_gene: TRBJ2-2; abundance: NA; CDR3aa: CSVGGETSGDTGELFF; CDR3nt: TGCAGCGTTGGTGGTGAGACTAGCGGGGACACCGGGGAGCTGTTTTTT
v_gene: TRBV28; d_gene: NA; j_gene: TRBJ1-1; abundance: NA; CDR3aa: CASSLWDRGAFF; CDR3nt: TGTGCCAGCAGTTTATGGGACCGGGGAGCTTTCTTT
v_gene: TRBV5-1; d_gene: NA; j_gene: TRBJ1-2; abundance: few; CDR3aa: CASSLVGDSNYGYTF; CDR3nt: TGCGCCAGCAGCTTGGTGGGGGACTCCAACTATGGCTACACCTTC
v_gene: TRBV6-2/TRBV6-3; d_gene: NA; j_gene: TRBJ2-1; abundance: NA; CDR3aa: CASSFGEGDEQFF; CDR3nt: TGTGCCAGCAGTTTCGGGGAAGGTGATGAGCAGTTCTTC
v_gene: TRBV7-9; d_gene: NA; j_gene: TRBJ1-3; abundance: NA; CDR3aa: CASSQGVARNTIYF; CDR3nt: TGTGCCAGCAGTCAGGGCGTCGCTAGAAACACCATATATTTT
v_gene: TRBV7-7; d_gene: TRBD2; j_gene: TRBJ2-5; abundance: few; CDR3aa: CASSSRGETQETQYF; CDR3nt: TGTGCTAGCAGCTCCCGGGGGGAAACTCAAGAGACCCAGTACTTC
v_gene: TRBV19; d_gene: TRBD1; j_gene: TRBJ1-5; abundance: few; CDR3aa: CASKTEPGQGNQPQHF; CDR3nt: TGTGCCAGTAAAACGGAACCCGGACAGGGCAATCAGCCCCAGCATTTT
v_gene: TRBV7-3; d_gene: TRBD2; j_gene: TRBJ2-7; abundance: few; CDR3aa: CTSSSGLAGDEQYF; CDR3nt: TGTACCAGCAGCTCGGGACTAGCGGGAGACGAGCAGTACTTC
v_gene: TRBV6-1; d_gene: TRBD2; j_gene: TRBJ2-1; abundance: NA; CDR3aa: CASTGLAEAYNEQFF; CDR3nt: TGTGCCAGCACCGGACTAGCGGAGGCCTACAATGAGCAGTTCTTC
v_gene: TRBV3-1; d_gene: NA; j_gene: TRBJ2-5; abundance: few; CDR3aa: CASSQEKTYYQETQYF; CDR3nt: TGTGCCAGCAGCCAAGAAAAGACCTACTACCAAGAGACCCAGTACTTC
v_gene: TRBV3-1; d_gene: NA; j_gene: TRBJ2-5; abundance: NA; CDR3aa: CASSQVTETQYF; CDR3nt: TGTGCCAGCAGCCAAGTCACCGAGACCCAGTACTTC
v_gene: TRBV7-2; d_gene: NA; j_gene: TRBJ1-1; abundance: NA; CDR3aa: CASTDPGGRTVGTEAFF; CDR3nt: TGTGCCAGCACCGATCCTGGGGGAAGGACAGTCGGCACTGAAGCTTTCTTT
v_gene: TRBV6-2/TRBV6-3; d_gene: NA; j_gene: TRBJ1-5; abundance: NA; CDR3aa: CASSTQGKGEYF; CDR3nt: TGTGCCAGCAGTACTCAGGGAAAGGGAGAATATTTT
v_gene: TRBV29-1; d_gene: NA; j_gene: TRBJ2-5; abundance: few; CDR3aa: CSVRNWETQYF; CDR3nt: TGCAGCGTCAGGAATTGGGAGACCCAGTACTTC
v_gene: TRBV7-9; d_gene: NA; j_gene: TRBJ1-1; abundance: once; CDR3aa: CASRRGTDAEAFF; CDR3nt: TGTGCCAGCAGACGCGGGACTGACGCTGAAGCTTTCTTT
v_gene: TRBV21-1; d_gene: NA; j_gene: TRBJ1-6; abundance: NA; CDR3aa: CASSISDRVGSPLHF; CDR3nt: TGTGCCAGCAGCATTTCGGACAGGGTTGGTTCACCCCTCCACTTT
v_gene: TRBV7-9; d_gene: TRBD1; j_gene: TRBJ1-6; abundance: few; CDR3aa: CASSGTVNSPLHF; CDR3nt: TGTGCCAGCAGCGGGACAGTTAATTCACCCCTCCACTTT
v_gene: TRBV5-5; d_gene: NA; j_gene: TRBJ2-2; abundance: few; CDR3aa: CASSPLWGTGELFF; CDR3nt: TGTGCCAGCAGCCCCCTTTGGGGCACCGGGGAGCTGTTTTTT
v_gene: TRBV20-1; d_gene: TRBD2; j_gene: TRBJ2-1; abundance: few; CDR3aa: CSAGGTSARSSYNEQFF; CDR3nt: TGCAGTGCTGGGGGGACTAGCGCCCGAAGCTCCTACAATGAGCAGTTCTTC
v_gene: TRBV7-2; d_gene: NA; j_gene: TRBJ2-7; abundance: NA; CDR3aa: CASSSNRYSYEQYF; CDR3nt: TGTGCCAGCAGCTCCAACAGGTACTCCTACGAGCAGTACTTC
v_gene: TRBV12-3/TRBV12-4; d_gene: NA; j_gene: TRBJ2-7; abundance: many; CDR3aa: CASSFGSYEQYF; CDR3nt: TGTGCCAGCAGTTTTGGCTCCTACGAGCAGTACTTC
v_gene: TRBV7-9; d_gene: TRBD1; j_gene: TRBJ1-6; abundance: NA; CDR3aa: CASTQRTGGNSPLHF; CDR3nt: TGTGCCAGCACCCAACGGACAGGGGGGAATTCACCCCTCCACTTT
v_gene: TRBV6-5; d_gene: NA; j_gene: TRBJ1-2; abundance: NA; CDR3aa: CASSYGAVSYGYTF; CDR3nt: TGTGCCAGCAGTTACGGGGCCGTCTCCTATGGCTACACCTTC
v_gene: TRBV20-1; d_gene: NA; j_gene: TRBJ1-1; abundance: NA; CDR3aa: CSARVRGYGVDTEAFF; CDR3nt: TGCAGTGCTAGAGTGAGGGGCTACGGAGTGGACACTGAAGCTTTCTTT
v_gene: TRBV7-2; d_gene: NA; j_gene: TRBJ2-6; abundance: NA; CDR3aa: CASSLVAGWSGANVLTF; CDR3nt: TGTGCCAGCAGCTTAGTTGCGGGATGGTCCGGGGCCAACGTCCTGACTTTC
v_gene: TRBV10-3; d_gene: TRBD1; j_gene: TRBJ1-1; abundance: once; CDR3aa: CAIRKLGQGATEAFF; CDR3nt: TGTGCCATCAGAAAGTTGGGACAGGGGGCCACTGAAGCTTTCTTT
v_gene: TRBV6-2/TRBV6-3; d_gene: TRBD2; j_gene: TRBJ2-1; abundance: NA; CDR3aa: CASSPNPGTRAYNEQFF; CDR3nt: TGTGCCAGCAGTCCAAATCCCGGGACTAGGGCCTACAATGAGCAGTTCTTC
v_gene: TRBV4-1; d_gene: TRBD2; j_gene: TRBJ2-5; abundance: many; CDR3aa: CASSALAGERETQYF; CDR3nt: TGCGCCAGCAGCGCACTAGCGGGAGAGAGAGAGACCCAGTACTTC
v_gene: TRBV20-1; d_gene: NA; j_gene: TRBJ2-2; abundance: few; CDR3aa: CSAGQMNTGELFF; CDR3nt: TGCAGTGCTGGCCAGATGAACACCGGGGAGTTGTTTTTT
v_gene: TRBV10-2; d_gene: TRBD2; j_gene: TRBJ2-5; abundance: few; CDR3aa: CASSESPVVAGAQETQYF; CDR3nt: TGCGCCAGCAGTGAGTCCCCGGTGGTAGCGGGAGCTCAAGAGACCCAGTACTTC
v_gene: TRBV29-1; d_gene: TRBD2; j_gene: TRBJ2-1; abundance: few; CDR3aa: CSVVLWTGEVAGEQFF; CDR3nt: TGCAGCGTCGTGTTGTGGACGGGAGAAGTAGCGGGTGAGCAGTTCTTC
v_gene: TRBV20-1; d_gene: NA; j_gene: TRBJ2-7; abundance: NA; CDR3aa: CSARDTGSYEQYF; CDR3nt: TGCAGTGCTAGAGATACCGGTTCCTACGAGCAGTACTTC
v_gene: TRBV28; d_gene: NA; j_gene: TRBJ2-7; abundance: few; CDR3aa: CASSSVRDYEQYF; CDR3nt: TGTGCCAGCAGTTCGGTCAGGGACTACGAGCAGTACTTC
v_gene: TRBV27; d_gene: NA; j_gene: TRBJ2-1; abundance: few; CDR3aa: CASSFVAFSYNEQFF; CDR3nt: TGTGCCAGCAGTTTCGTAGCTTTCTCCTACAATGAGCAGTTCTTC
v_gene: TRBV6-2/TRBV6-3; d_gene: NA; j_gene: TRBJ2-5; abundance: NA; CDR3aa: CASSYFGAETQYF; CDR3nt: TGTGCCAGCAGTTACTTTGGCGCGGAGACCCAGTACTTC
v_gene: TRBV28; d_gene: NA; j_gene: TRBJ2-5; abundance: few; CDR3aa: CASSLPNAGEETQYF; CDR3nt: TGTGCCAGCAGTTTACCCAACGCAGGGGAAGAGACCCAGTACTTC
v_gene: TRBV29-1; d_gene: NA; j_gene: TRBJ1-2; abundance: few; CDR3aa: CSVAGIFTYGYTF; CDR3nt: TGCAGCGTTGCTGGGATCTTCACTTATGGCTACACCTTC
v_gene: TRBV9; d_gene: NA; j_gene: TRBJ2-5; abundance: NA; CDR3aa: CASSVGSGRETQYF; CDR3nt: TGTGCCAGCAGCGTAGGATCAGGTCGGGAGACCCAGTACTTC
v_gene: TRBV4-1; d_gene: NA; j_gene: TRBJ2-5; abundance: few; CDR3aa: CASSSHPQGYGETQYF; CDR3nt: TGCGCCAGCAGCTCGCACCCTCAGGGGTACGGGGAGACCCAGTACTTC
v_gene: TRBV11-2; d_gene: TRBD1; j_gene: TRBJ2-5; abundance: NA; CDR3aa: CASSPSGGRAETQYF; CDR3nt: TGTGCCAGCAGCCCTTCAGGGGGCAGGGCGGAGACCCAGTACTTC